The clone carrying this TCR beta chain was counted at least ten times. Antigen specificity is unknown. This entry belongs to a study of regulatory T cells in long-lasting Graves disease. Time point denoted: newly diagnosed GD, antithyroid drugs for less than 3 months. Isolated PBMC RNA provided the starting material for the TCR library. The TCR beta library used iRepertoire HTBI primers with Arm-PCR amplification of CDR3. TCRdb fed the multiplex PCR reads into MiXCR, producing one record per CDR3 protein. The table lists 530,000 or so distinct CDR3 sequences, less than 15% of them singletons. The CDR3 has 15 residues. Trimming took 4 bases from V and 3 from J, leaving 15 bases between them. Germline-derived CDR1 and CDR2 are SGHRS and YFSETQ. Broader study findings: Persistent patients had more shared public clonotypes (2,741) than new patients (approximately 920). Segments TRBV28, TRBJ1-2 and TRBJ2-5 showed preferential usage in persistent disease.

This sample also appeared in a second study, on T cells in Graves' hyperthyroidism and ophthalmopathy. That paper notes: The authors deemed Graves' hyperthyroidism stable absent ophthalmopathy progression within 18 months. Recently diagnosed hyperthyroidism of less than 2 months' duration affected patients aged 18 to 65.

This clonotype was obtained from a man aged 25 to 40 with Graves disease. The material was peripheral blood mononuclear cells (PBMCs), obtained at new diagnosis, from a patient treated with antithyroid drugs. The V and J genes are TRBV5-1 and TRBJ2-3; D tentatively reads TRBD1 or TRBD2 (5 bases each). CDR3 DNA: TGCGCCAGCAGCGCCCCGGGCGAGGGGACAGATACGCAGTATTTT. Its protein product is CASSAPGEGTDTQYF.